This T cell receptor (beta chain) is drawn from a study of cytomegalovirus exposure and HLA in healthy donors. A multiplex PCR was run with 60 Vbeta primers and 13 Jbeta primers. Profiling relied on immunoSEQ multiplex PCR, and the TCRdb table lists in-frame clones only, not all of them. Of some 140,000 clones in the sample, 60% to 85% were seen once. Trimming removed 5 bases at V and 2 bases at J, with 18 bases between. This CDR3 has 16 amino acids. The V gene's germline CDR1 is MDHEN and CDR2 SYDVKM. Input material: PBMCs. The TCR was taken from a woman in her 40s in good health and CMV-seronegative. The chain is built from TRBV28 and TRBJ1-2; TRBD1 might be the D (6 bases). The CDR3 nucleotides are TGTGCCAGCAGTCCCGGGGTGGGGGGGCGAAACTATGGCTACACCTTC. Amino acid sequence: CASSPGVGGRNYGYTF.